These T cell receptor beta chains were read from a single sample in a study of early T cells in non-severe SARS-CoV-2 infection. MiXCR, run by TCRdb on the 5' RACE reads, gives a single entry per CDR3 protein. This table holds tens of thousands of distinct CDR3 sequences, around 10% found once. The sample was whole blood, taken at baseline. The receptors were gathered from an adult who was a healthcare worker with PCR-confirmed SARS-CoV-2 infection or an uninfected control (not recorded which). Both conserved end residues are part of each CDR3. Each record gives: V gene, J gene, CDR3 length, clone size, D gene, CDR3 protein, CDR3 DNA. A D gene is named only where the DNA matches it firmly. A row's size may be missing; if present it is once, few, many or a size class.

>TRBV7-2|TRBJ2-3|17|NA|NA
CASSLGARSTSTDTQYF
TGTGCCAGCAGCTTAGGGGCTCGCAGCACTAGCACAGATACGCAGTATTTT
>TRBV7-3|TRBJ1-1|13|few|NA
CASSLILSTEAFF
TGTGCCAGCAGCTTAATTTTATCCACTGAAGCTTTCTTT
>TRBV12-3/TRBV12-4|TRBJ2-7|14|few|TRBD1
CASSNRQGSYEQYF
TGTGCCAGCAGTAACCGACAGGGATCCTACGAGCAGTACTTC
>TRBV6-5|TRBJ2-3|12|many|NA
CASSYGTDTQYF
TGTGCCAGCAGTTACGGCACAGATACGCAGTATTTT
>TRBV5-1|TRBJ1-1|14|NA|NA
CASSLGGGDTEAFF
TGCGCCAGCAGCTTGGGAGGAGGCGACACTGAAGCTTTCTTT
>TRBV10-3|TRBJ2-3|15|NA|NA
CAIRGGTEVLDTQYF
TGTGCCATCAGGGGGGGGACAGAGGTCCTAGATACGCAGTATTTT
>TRBV28|TRBJ2-7|14|NA|TRBD1
CASSGTGASYEQYF
TGTGCCAGCAGTGGGACAGGGGCTTCCTACGAGCAGTACTTC
>TRBV11-2|TRBJ2-2|13|NA|TRBD2
CASRWGGTGELFF
TGTGCCAGCCGCTGGGGGGGCACCGGGGAGCTGTTTTTT
>TRBV18|TRBJ2-4|16|NA|NA
CASSPPEGRAKNIQYF
TGTGCCAGCTCACCACCGGAAGGGAGAGCCAAAAACATTCAGTACTTC
>TRBV7-2|TRBJ2-5|12|NA|NA
CASSLTVETQYF
TGTGCCAGCAGCTTAACGGTGGAGACCCAGTACTTC
>TRBV7-3|TRBJ2-6|16|NA|NA
CASSPHRVNGANVLTF
TGTGCCAGCAGTCCCCACAGGGTGAACGGGGCCAACGTCCTGACTTTC
>TRBV6-2/TRBV6-3|TRBJ2-4|17|many|TRBD2
CASSYGLAGGSKNIQYF
TGTGCCAGCAGTTACGGACTAGCGGGAGGATCCAAAAACATTCAGTACTTC
>TRBV7-2|TRBJ2-3|12|NA|NA
CASSRYADTQYF
TGTGCCAGCAGCCGATACGCAGATACGCAGTATTTT
>TRBV11-2|TRBJ2-5|19|NA|TRBD1
CASSLTTGTGSLSQETQYF
TGTGCCAGCAGCTTAACCACCGGGACAGGGAGCCTCTCGCAAGAGACCCAGTACTTC
>TRBV5-6|TRBJ1-5|12|few|NA
CASSFINQPQHF
TGTGCCAGCAGCTTTATCAATCAGCCCCAGCATTTT
>TRBV6-5|TRBJ1-3|16|few|NA
CASSYRYGETGNTIYF
TGTGCCAGCAGTTACCGTTATGGAGAGACTGGAAACACCATATATTTT
>TRBV10-1|TRBJ2-7|15|NA|NA
CASSETRLSFYEQYF
TGCGCCAGCAGTGAGACCCGGTTATCCTTCTACGAGCAGTACTTC
>TRBV11-2|TRBJ2-5|13|NA|TRBD1
CASSRDRGETQYF
TGTGCCAGCAGCCGAGACAGGGGAGAGACCCAGTACTTC
>TRBV29-1|TRBJ2-7|14|many|NA
CSVEGGTREHEQYF
TGCAGCGTTGAAGGGGGGACAAGGGAACACGAGCAGTACTTC
>TRBV11-3|TRBJ2-2|19|NA|TRBD2
CASSAGAGGTRGMTGELFF
TGTGCCAGCAGCGCCGGAGCGGGTGGGACTAGGGGTATGACCGGGGAGCTGTTTTTT
>TRBV9|TRBJ1-2|16|few|TRBD1
CASSPPRGTGGVGYTF
TGTGCCAGCAGCCCCCCTAGAGGGACAGGGGGCGTTGGCTACACCTTC
>TRBV27|TRBJ2-1|14|NA|NA
CASSSGGIVNEQFF
TGTGCCAGCAGTTCCGGGGGCATCGTGAATGAGCAGTTCTTC
>TRBV29-1|TRBJ2-1|14|NA|NA
CSVEARGHYNEQFF
TGCAGCGTTGAAGCTAGAGGTCACTACAATGAGCAGTTCTTC
>TRBV6-5|TRBJ2-1|15|many|NA
CASSYLSDRYNEQFF
TGTGCCAGCAGTTACCTTTCTGACAGATACAATGAGCAGTTCTTC
>TRBV27|TRBJ2-7|15|few|TRBD1
CASSLVGTGRYEQYF
TGTGCCAGCAGTTTAGTCGGGACAGGGAGATACGAGCAGTACTTC
>TRBV18|TRBJ1-2|14|many|NA
CASSPPSDPRGYTF
TGTGCCAGCTCACCACCATCCGACCCCCGAGGCTACACCTTC
>TRBV10-3|TRBJ2-7|13|few|NA
CAIWGTDSYEQYF
TGTGCCATCTGGGGTACAGATTCCTACGAGCAGTACTTC
>TRBV9|TRBJ1-6|15|many|TRBD1
CASSAGTGTNSPLHF
TGTGCCAGCAGCGCCGGGACAGGGACGAATTCACCCCTCCACTTT
>TRBV6-2/TRBV6-3|TRBJ2-7|13|few|NA
CASSFGTTYEQYF
TGTGCCAGCAGTTTCGGGACAACCTACGAGCAGTACTTC
>TRBV6-4|TRBJ2-2|13|NA|NA
CASKGSDTGELFF
TGTGCCAGCAAGGGTAGTGACACCGGGGAGCTGTTTTTT
>TRBV10-3|TRBJ2-7|13|few|NA
CAIMTSVSHEQYF
TGTGCCATCATGACTTCGGTTTCCCACGAGCAGTACTTC
>TRBV5-5|TRBJ2-1|13|NA|NA
CASSLARPVEQFF
TGTGCCAGCAGCTTGGCCAGGCCCGTGGAGCAGTTCTTC
>TRBV7-2|TRBJ2-1|15|NA|NA
CASMPQGYPHNEQFF
TGTGCCAGCATGCCACAGGGATATCCTCACAATGAGCAGTTCTTC
>TRBV5-4|TRBJ2-3|18|many|TRBD2
CASSPVAMSGSTRDTQYF
TGTGCCAGCAGCCCAGTTGCGATGAGCGGGAGTACGAGAGATACGCAGTATTTT
>TRBV20-1|TRBJ2-7|14|many|NA
CSARDWAASREQYF
TGCAGTGCTAGAGATTGGGCAGCGTCTCGGGAGCAGTACTTC
>TRBV10-1|TRBJ1-1|10|NA|NA
CASRDGTAFF
TGCGCCAGCAGGGATGGGACGGCTTTCTTT
>TRBV7-2|TRBJ2-1|17|few|NA
CASSLTLGAGVYNEQFF
TGTGCCAGCAGCCTTACCTTAGGGGCGGGCGTGTACAATGAGCAGTTCTTC
>TRBV10-1|TRBJ2-2|16|NA|TRBD2
CASRGGLAGGTGELFF
TGCGCCAGCAGGGGAGGGCTAGCGGGAGGCACCGGGGAGCTGTTTTTT
>TRBV7-2|TRBJ2-3|16|many|TRBD2
CASSLYSGRAPDTQYF
TGTGCCAGCAGCTTATATAGCGGGAGGGCCCCAGATACGCAGTATTTT
>TRBV11-2|TRBJ2-7|15|few|NA
CASSLAGGIPYEQYF
TGTGCCAGCAGCTTAGCGGGTGGGATCCCCTACGAGCAGTACTTC
>TRBV3-1|TRBJ2-6|15|few|NA
CASSGQFSGANVLTF
TGTGCCAGCAGTGGACAGTTCTCTGGGGCCAACGTCCTGACTTTC
>TRBV5-1|TRBJ2-1|13|few|NA
CASSFSKGNEQFF
TGCGCCAGCAGCTTTTCCAAGGGGAATGAGCAGTTCTTC
>TRBV9|TRBJ2-3|15|NA|TRBD1
CASSKTGGTTDTQYF
TGTGCCAGCAGCAAAACAGGGGGGACGACAGATACGCAGTATTTT
>TRBV10-2|TRBJ2-7|16|few|TRBD2
CASETPTSGKSYEQYF
TGCGCCAGCGAAACACCGACTAGCGGGAAATCCTACGAGCAGTACTTC
>TRBV15|TRBJ2-3|12|few|TRBD2
CATSRDAGGQYF
TGTGCCACCAGCAGAGATGCGGGGGGGCAGTATTTT
>TRBV21-1|TRBJ2-2|16|NA|NA
CASDRVRGEFTGELFF
TGTGCCAGCGACAGAGTCAGGGGTGAATTCACCGGGGAGCTGTTTTTT
>TRBV6-1|TRBJ2-1|16|NA|TRBD2
CASSAPGLAGANEQFF
TGTGCCAGCAGTGCCCCGGGACTAGCGGGAGCCAATGAGCAGTTCTTC
>TRBV28|TRBJ2-1|15|NA|NA
CASSFPSTLYNEQFF
TGTGCCAGCAGTTTTCCATCAACCCTATACAATGAGCAGTTCTTC
>TRBV5-1|TRBJ2-1|15|NA|NA
CASSFGEASYNEQFF
TGCGCCAGCAGCTTCGGGGAAGCCTCCTACAATGAGCAGTTCTTC
>TRBV11-2|TRBJ2-1|16|NA|TRBD2
CASRNPSGSFYNEQFF
TGTGCCAGCAGGAATCCTAGCGGGAGTTTCTACAATGAGCAGTTCTTC
>TRBV28|TRBJ2-3|17|few|NA
CASSPGVGATSTDTQYF
TGTGCCAGCAGTCCCGGTGTGGGGGCGACGAGCACAGATACGCAGTATTTT
>TRBV2|TRBJ2-3|16|few|TRBD2
CASKFLAGGPRDTQYF
TGTGCCAGCAAGTTTCTAGCGGGAGGGCCAAGAGATACGCAGTATTTT